This T cell receptor (beta chain) appears in the sequencing data of a study of T cells in tuberculosis. The table came from immunoSEQ multiplex PCR; TCRdb's copy has only in-frame clones and leaves some out. Among around 35,000 clones listed, 93% were seen once. Germline-derived CDR1 and CDR2 are PRHDT and FYEKMQ (reference sequence). The V and J ends lost 5 bases and 5 bases respectively, with 12 bases between them. The CDR3 sequence is 13 residues long. Sequenced sample: PBMCs. The receptor comes from a donor aged 10-35 years with latent tuberculosis or without tuberculosis infection. This rearrangement joins TRBV13 to TRBJ1-1; possible D gene TRBD1, 6 bases. The DNA for the CDR3 is TGTGCCAGCAGCCCACAGGGCGGAACTGAAGCTTTCTTT. This gives the protein CASSPQGGTEAFF.